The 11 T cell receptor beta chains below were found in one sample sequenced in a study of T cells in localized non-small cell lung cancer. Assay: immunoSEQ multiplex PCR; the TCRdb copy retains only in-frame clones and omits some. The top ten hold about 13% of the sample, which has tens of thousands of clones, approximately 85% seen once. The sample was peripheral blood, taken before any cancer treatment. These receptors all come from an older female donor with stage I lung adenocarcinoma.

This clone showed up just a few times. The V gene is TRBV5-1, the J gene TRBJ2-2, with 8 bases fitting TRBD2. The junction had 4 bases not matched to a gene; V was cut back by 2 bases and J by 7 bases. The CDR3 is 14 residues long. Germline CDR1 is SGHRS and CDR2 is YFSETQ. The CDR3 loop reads CASSFSGADGELFF. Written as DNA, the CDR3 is TGCGCCAGCAGCTTTAGCGGGGCTGACGGGGAGCTGTTTTTT.

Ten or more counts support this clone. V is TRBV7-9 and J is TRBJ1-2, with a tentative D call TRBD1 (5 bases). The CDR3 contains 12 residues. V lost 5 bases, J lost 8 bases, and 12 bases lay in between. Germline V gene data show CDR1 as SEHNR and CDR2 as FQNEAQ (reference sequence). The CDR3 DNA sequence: TGTGCCAGCAGCCAGACGAGGGGCGGCTACACCTTC. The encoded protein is CASSQTRGGYTF.

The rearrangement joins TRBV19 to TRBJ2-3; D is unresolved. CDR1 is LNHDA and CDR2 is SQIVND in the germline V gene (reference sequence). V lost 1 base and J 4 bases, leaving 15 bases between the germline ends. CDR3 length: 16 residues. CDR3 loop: CASSIAASRFADTQYF. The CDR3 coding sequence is TGTGCCAGTAGTATAGCGGCTAGTCGTTTTGCAGATACGCAGTATTTT.

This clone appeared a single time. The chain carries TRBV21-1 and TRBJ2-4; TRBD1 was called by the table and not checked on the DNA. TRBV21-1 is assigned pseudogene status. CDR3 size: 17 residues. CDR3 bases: TGTGCCAGCAGCAAATCCGACAGGGGTGTGCTCCCCGACATTCAGTACTTC. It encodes CASSKSDRGVLPDIQYF.

CDR3 protein: CASSPGGNLNEQFF. The CDR3 DNA reads TGTGCCAGCAGCCCGGGAGGGAATCTCAATGAGCAGTTCTTC. This chain links TRBV9 with TRBJ2-1; 8 bases map to TRBD2. This CDR3 comprises 14 residues. The germline CDR1 and CDR2 sequences are SGDLS and YYNGEE. J gave up 6 bases and V 4 bases, and 6 bases lay outside the gene matches.

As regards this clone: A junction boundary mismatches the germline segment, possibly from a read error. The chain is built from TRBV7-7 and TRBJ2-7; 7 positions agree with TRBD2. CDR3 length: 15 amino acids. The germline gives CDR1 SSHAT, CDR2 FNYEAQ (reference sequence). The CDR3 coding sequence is TGTGCTAGCAGCTTAAGCATCCGGGAGGTCGACGAGCAGTACTTC. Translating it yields CASSLSIREVDEQYF.

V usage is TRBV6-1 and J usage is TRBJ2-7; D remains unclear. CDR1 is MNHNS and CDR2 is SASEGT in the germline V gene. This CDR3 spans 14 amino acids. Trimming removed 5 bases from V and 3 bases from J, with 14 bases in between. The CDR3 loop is CASSSAHKNYEQYF. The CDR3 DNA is TGTGCCAGCAGTTCCGCCCACAAGAACTACGAGCAGTACTTC.

CDR3: CASRGVGETQYF. The CDR3 coding sequence is TGTGCCTCGAGGGGAGTGGGGGAGACCCAGTACTTC. The J gene is TRBJ2-5, the V gene TRBV9; possibly TRBD1 or TRBD2 for D (5 bases each). The ends were cut back, 10 bases at V and 5 bases at J, with 15 bases in the middle. This CDR3 has 12 amino acids. Germline CDR1 SGDLS, CDR2 YYNGEE.

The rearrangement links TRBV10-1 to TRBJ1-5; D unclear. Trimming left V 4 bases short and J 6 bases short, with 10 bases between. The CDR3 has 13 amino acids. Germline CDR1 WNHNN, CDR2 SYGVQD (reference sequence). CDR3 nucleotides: TGCGCCAGCAGTGGGGGTCGCGGTCAGCCCCAGCATTTT. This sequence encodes CASSGGRGQPQHF.

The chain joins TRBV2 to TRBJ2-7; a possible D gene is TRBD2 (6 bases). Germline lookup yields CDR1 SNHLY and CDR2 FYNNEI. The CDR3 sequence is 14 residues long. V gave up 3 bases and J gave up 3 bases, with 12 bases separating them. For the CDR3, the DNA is TGTGCCAGCAGTGACCCGGGACTGGGCTACGAGCAGTACTTC. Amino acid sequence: CASSDPGLGYEQYF.

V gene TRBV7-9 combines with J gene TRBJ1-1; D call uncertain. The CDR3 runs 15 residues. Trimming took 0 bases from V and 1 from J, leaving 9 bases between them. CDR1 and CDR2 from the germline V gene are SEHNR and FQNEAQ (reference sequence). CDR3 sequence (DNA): TGTGCCAGCAGCTTAGCCGGGAGGAAGAACACTGAAGCTTTCTTT. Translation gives CASSLAGRKNTEAFF.